These 26 T cell receptor beta chains were sequenced from one sample in a study of blood T cell repertoires in COVID-19. TCRdb's table, derived via immunoSEQ multiplex PCR, lists solely in-frame clones and lacks some. The data show roughly 410,000 clones, with 87% seen just once and about 2.3% held by the top ten. The sequenced material came from peripheral blood. The source is a woman aged 60-75 years with COVID-19, enrolled during active disease.

This chain joins TRBV18 and TRBJ2-5; tentatively, D is TRBD2 (6 bases). The germline gives CDR1 KGHSH, CDR2 LQKENI. CDR3 length equals 15 residues. With 3 bases removed from V and 2 bases from J, the gap between germline ends came to 13 bases. DNA of the CDR3: TGTGCCAGCTCACCTTTGGACGGGGGACAAGAGACCCAGTACTTC. It translates to CASSPLDGGQETQYF.

The rearrangement joins TRBV27 to TRBJ2-7; D gene uncertain. Trimming removed 2 bases at V and 4 bases at J, with 9 bases between. The germline V gene encodes CDR1 MNHEY and CDR2 SMNVEV (reference sequence). CDR3 size: 13 residues. The DNA for the CDR3 is TGTGCCAGCAGTTTAAAACCCAGTTACGAGCAGTACTTC. It yields the protein CASSLKPSYEQYF.

The gene calls are TRBV5-1 and TRBJ2-2, with 8 bases fitting TRBD1. Unmatched junction bases numbered 6, after V lost 7 bases and J lost 4 bases. The CDR3 sequence is 14 residues long. Per the germline V gene, CDR1 is SGHRS and CDR2 is YFSETQ. The CDR3 DNA reads TGCGCCAGCGGACAGGGCGCGAGCACCGGGGAGCTGTTTTTT. Translating gives CASGQGASTGELFF. The variable domain in full, completed from reference TRBV5-1 and TRBJ2-2, reads KAGVTQTPRYLIKTRGQQVTLSCSPISGHRSVSWYQQTPGQGLQFLFEYFSETQRNKGNFPGRFSGRQFSNSRSEMNVSTLELGDSALYLCASGQGASTGELFFGEGSRLTVL.

A note on this clone: The identical CDR3 is also encoded by other nucleotide sequences in the sample. The chain couples TRBV10-1 to TRBJ1-1; weak D call: TRBD1 (5 bases). Germline V CDR1 and CDR2: WNHNN, SYGVQD (reference sequence). The CDR3 length is 12 residues. V dropped 4 bases and J dropped 4 bases, with 7 bases sitting between them. In DNA form, the CDR3 reads TGCGCCAGCAGTGGGGGGGGCACTGAAGCTTTCTTT. Its protein is CASSGGGTEAFF.

The V and J genes are TRBV6-5 and TRBJ1-1; D possibly corresponds to TRBD1 (6 bases). V was shortened by 6 bases and J by 0 bases, with 11 bases between the two germline ends. The CDR3 consists of 14 residues. The germline CDR1 and CDR2 sequences are MNHEY and SVGAGI. In DNA form, the CDR3 reads TGTGCCAGCAGCCAGACAGGAGTGAACACTGAAGCTTTCTTT. This translates into CASSQTGVNTEAFF.

The table lists this clone with a count of one. The chain is built from TRBV11-2 and TRBJ1-1, with D perhaps TRBD1 (6 bases). Deletions cut 7 bases from V and 4 bases from J, with 16 bases between. This CDR3 is built from 14 residues. Germline CDR1 SGHAT, CDR2 FQNNGV. The CDR3 DNA reads TGTGCCAGCACCCTAGTGGGGGCCGGCACTGAAGCTTTCTTT. It yields the protein CASTLVGAGTEAFF.

The CDR3 reads CASSLTGTSGYNEQFF. The CDR3 region has the DNA TGCGCCAGCAGTCTAACCGGGACTAGCGGCTACAATGAGCAGTTCTTC. The V call is TRBV5-1, the J call TRBJ2-1; 11 nucleotides match TRBD2. CDR3 length: 16 amino acids. Germline V gives CDR1 SGHRS, CDR2 YFSETQ. Trimming took 5 bases from V and 3 from J; bases not matched to a gene: 7.

The rearrangement joins TRBV7-6 to TRBJ2-1, with 14 nucleotides matching TRBD2. This CDR3 comprises 14 residues. Per germline, CDR1 SGHVS and CDR2 FNYEAQ. J gave up 9 bases and V 6 bases, and 4 bases lay outside the gene matches. This CDR3 is CASSRLAGGSEQFF. DNA for the CDR3: TGTGCCAGCAGTCGACTAGCGGGGGGGAGTGAGCAGTTCTTC.

Worth noting for this clone: This CDR3 is also generated by other DNA sequences in the sample. The chain combines TRBV28 with TRBJ2-7, with 7 bases identical to TRBD1. Germline CDR1 reads MDHEN; CDR2 reads SYDVKM. The CDR3 contains 12 residues. V gave up 5 bases and J gave up 6 bases; unmatched junction bases: 4. The CDR3: CASSLRQGEQYF. In nucleotides, the CDR3 is TGTGCCAGCAGTCTACGACAGGGCGAGCAGTACTTC.

The CDR3 region is CASAGISHYEQYF. The CDR3 DNA sequence: TGTGCCAGCGCCGGGATCTCACACTACGAGCAGTACTTC. The chain uses TRBV2 and TRBJ2-7; D is perhaps TRBD2 (5 bases). The V gene's germline CDR1 is SNHLY and CDR2 FYNNEI. The CDR3 is made up of 13 amino acids. Trimming removed 8 bases at V and 3 bases at J, with 14 bases between. Full variable domain (outside the CDR3, taken from reference TRBV2 and TRBJ2-7): EPEVTQTPSHQVTQMGQEVILRCVPISNHLYFYWYRQILGQKVEFLVSFYNNEISEKSEIFDDQFSVERPDGSNFTLKIRSTKLEDSAMYFCASAGISHYEQYFGPGTRLTVT.

J is TRBJ2-5 and V is TRBV5-1, with D maybe TRBD2 (6 bases). V was trimmed by 4 bases and J by 0 bases, leaving 13 bases between them. Per germline, CDR1 SGHRS and CDR2 YFSETQ. This CDR3 spans 15 amino acids. CDR3 bases: TGCGCCAGCAGCCCGGGAGATCCAAACCAAGAGACCCAGTACTTC. The encoded protein is CASSPGDPNQETQYF.

The chain recombines TRBV7-2 with TRBJ2-7, with D perhaps matching TRBD1 (6 bases). The V gene's germline CDR1 is SGHTA and CDR2 FQGNSA. The germline V and J ends were trimmed by 0 bases and 1 base, with 10 bases remaining between them. CDR3 size: 15 residues. The CDR3: CASSLAGGRSYEQYF. CDR3 DNA: TGTGCCAGCAGCTTAGCTGGGGGCAGATCCTACGAGCAGTACTTC.

This chain connects TRBV2 to TRBJ2-5, with 9 bases identical to TRBD2. The CDR3 has 14 residues. Trimming cost V 5 bases and J 1 base; bases outside gene matches: 2. CDR1 and CDR2 from the germline V gene are SNHLY and FYNNEI. The CDR3 loop reads CASSSGGIQETQYF. The CDR3 DNA reads as TGTGCCAGCAGTAGCGGGGGGATCCAAGAGACCCAGTACTTC.

The chain uses TRBV3-1 (or the pseudogene TRBV3-2) and TRBJ2-2; 7 nucleotides align to TRBD1. Germline V gives CDR1 LGHDT, CDR2 YNNKEL (reference sequence). This CDR3 contains 15 residues. V lost 2 bases, J lost 4 bases, and 4 bases stayed unmatched. Here the CDR3 reads CASSQPTGITGELFF. Here the CDR3 DNA reads TGTGCCAGCAGCCAACCGACAGGGATCACCGGGGAGCTGTTTTTT.

This clone was detected a few times. The chain joins TRBV25-1 to TRBJ1-5; no clear D gene. The V end lost 8 bases, the J end lost 1 base, and 18 bases lay between the germline ends. CDR3 size: 16 residues. Germline V CDR1 and CDR2: MGHDK, SYGVNS. The CDR3, as DNA: TGTGCCAGCGTCTTCGAGATCTCGGGGAGCAATCAGCCCCAGCATTTT. Translating it yields CASVFEISGSNQPQHF. Complete variable domain (other parts from reference TRBV25-1 and TRBJ1-5): EADIYQTPRYLVIGTGKKITLECSQTMGHDKMYWYQQDPGMELHLIHYSYGVNSTEKGDLSSESTVSRIRTEHFPLTLESARPSHTSQYLCASVFEISGSNQPQHFGDGTRLSIL.

The V call is TRBV10-3, the J call TRBJ1-5, with a possible D match to TRBD1 (5 bases). CDR1 is ENHRY, CDR2 SYGVKD, per germline. The CDR3 extends over 16 amino acids. V lost 2 bases and J lost 2, with 13 bases in between. CDR3 sequence reads: CAISEVRGEGNQPQHF. Here the CDR3 DNA reads TGTGCCATCAGTGAGGTAAGGGGCGAGGGCAATCAGCCCCAGCATTTT.

This clone was detected once. The V and J genes are TRBV2 and TRBJ1-5; possible D gene TRBD1, 5 bases. The CDR3 is 13 residues long. Trimming cost V 3 bases and J 6 bases, with 9 bases left between them. Germline V lookup: CDR1 SNHLY, CDR2 FYNNEI. DNA for the CDR3: TGTGCCAGCAGTGATCCGGGGGGTCAGCCCCAGCATTTT. This encodes CASSDPGGQPQHF.

This clone has just a few counts. The J gene is TRBJ1-5, the V gene TRBV19, with a tentative D call TRBD1 (6 bases). V dropped 7 bases and J dropped 3 bases, with 13 bases sitting between them. CDR3 size: 14 residues. Germline V gene data show CDR1 as LNHDA and CDR2 as SQIVND (reference sequence). CDR3 protein: CASTSGQLNQPQHF. The CDR3 nucleotides are TGTGCCAGTACCTCGGGACAACTCAATCAGCCCCAGCATTTT. Together with reference TRBV19 and TRBJ1-5, the CDR3 gives the full variable domain: DGGITQSPKYLFRKEGQNVTLSCEQNLNHDAMYWYRQDPGQGLRLIYYSQIVNDFQKGDIAEGYSVSREKKESFPLTVTSAQKNPTAFYLCASTSGQLNQPQHFGDGTRLSIL.

The chain uses TRBV9 and TRBJ1-5, with D uncertain. In germline, CDR1 is SGDLS, CDR2 YYNGEE. The CDR3 is made up of 13 amino acids. Trimming cost V 0 bases and J 4 bases, with 5 bases left between them. The CDR3, as DNA: TGTGCCAGCAGCGTAGGCACAAATCAGCCCCAGCATTTT. Encoded protein: CASSVGTNQPQHF.

The chain employs TRBV19 and TRBJ2-3; TRBD2 matches at 12 bases. The V segment lost 3 bases and the J segment 6 bases; nucleotides outside the gene matches: 10. The CDR3 is made up of 17 amino acids. The germline CDR1 and CDR2 sequences are LNHDA and SQIVND (reference sequence). CDR3 sequence: CASSMLSSGGARDTQYF. CDR3 DNA: TGTGCCAGTAGTATGCTCTCTAGCGGGGGGGCCCGGGATACGCAGTATTTT.

This chain links TRBV19 with TRBJ2-5, with 8 bases matching TRBD1. The CDR3 loop spans 14 amino acids. V lost 5 bases to trimming and J lost 1 base; unmatched junction nucleotides: 3. Germline V gene lookup returns CDR1 LNHDA and CDR2 SQIVND (reference sequence). The CDR3, as DNA: TGTGCCAGTAGTGCCGGACAGGGCCAAGAGACCCAGTACTTC. Translating it yields CASSAGQGQETQYF.

This clone appeared once. The rearrangement joins TRBV29-1 to TRBJ1-6; no firm D call. The CDR3 totals 14 residues. Germline lookup yields CDR1 SQVTM and CDR2 ANQGSEA. Between the trimmed V and J ends, which lost 7 bases and 2 bases, there was a span of 12 bases. CDR3 in amino acids: CSEIQAPYNSPLHF. The CDR3, as DNA: TGCAGCGAAATTCAAGCCCCCTATAATTCACCCCTCCACTTT.

This clone was observed a handful of times. The chain links TRBV7-9 to TRBJ2-1, with TRBD2 identical over 8 bases. V dropped 1 base and J dropped 4; count of bases not matched to a gene: 12. Germline V gives CDR1 SEHNR, CDR2 FQNEAQ (reference sequence). This CDR3 comprises 18 residues. CDR3 bases: TGTGCCAGCAGCTTAGTTGTGAGCGGGGGCCCACTTTACAATGAGCAGTTCTTC. It yields the protein CASSLVVSGGPLYNEQFF.

This sequence joins TRBV5-4 and TRBJ2-2; D remains ambiguous. The V gene lost 1 base and the J gene lost 2 bases, with 6 bases spanning the gap. The germline V gene has CDR1 SGHNT and CDR2 YYREEE (reference sequence). The CDR3 contains 14 residues. The CDR3: CASSLRGNTGELFF. Written as DNA, the CDR3 is TGTGCCAGCAGCTTGCGCGGAAACACCGGGGAGCTGTTTTTT.

The V gene is TRBV9, the J gene TRBJ2-3; maybe TRBD2 (6 bases). Trimming stripped 3 bases from V and 5 bases from J, with 16 bases between. CDR1 SGDLS and CDR2 YYNGEE come from the germline V gene. This CDR3 contains 15 residues. The chain's CDR3 is CASSETGLQIDTQYF. The CDR3, as DNA: TGTGCCAGCAGCGAGACGGGACTTCAAATAGATACGCAGTATTTT. The whole variable domain, filled in from reference TRBV9 and TRBJ2-3, reads DSGVTQTPKHLITATGQRVTLRCSPRSGDLSVYWYQQSLDQGLQFLIQYYNGEERAKGNILERFSAQQFPDLHSELNLSSLELGDSALYFCASSETGLQIDTQYFGPGTRLTVL.

In its sample, this clone was seen once. Here the CDR3 reads CASGLKGAMNTEAFF. CDR3 DNA: TGTGCTAGTGGTTTGAAGGGGGCAATGAACACTGAAGCTTTCTTT. V usage is TRBV12-5 and J usage is TRBJ1-1, with TRBD1 matching 7 bases. V was pared by 2 bases and J by 0 bases, with 3 bases of the junction left unmatched. This CDR3 region has 15 residues. The germline V gene encodes CDR1 LGHNT and CDR2 FRNRAP.